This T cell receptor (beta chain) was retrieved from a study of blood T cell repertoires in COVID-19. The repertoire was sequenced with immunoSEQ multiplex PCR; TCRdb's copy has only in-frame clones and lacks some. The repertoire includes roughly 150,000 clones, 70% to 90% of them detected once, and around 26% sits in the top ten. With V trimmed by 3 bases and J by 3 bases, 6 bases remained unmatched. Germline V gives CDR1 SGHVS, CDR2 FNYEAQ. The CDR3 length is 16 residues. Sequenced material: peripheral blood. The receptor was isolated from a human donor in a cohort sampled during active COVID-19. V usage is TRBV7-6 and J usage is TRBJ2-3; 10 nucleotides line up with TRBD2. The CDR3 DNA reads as TGTGCCAGCAGCTTCGGGTTAGCGGGGGGAACAGATACGCAGTATTTT. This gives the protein CASSFGLAGGTDTQYF.